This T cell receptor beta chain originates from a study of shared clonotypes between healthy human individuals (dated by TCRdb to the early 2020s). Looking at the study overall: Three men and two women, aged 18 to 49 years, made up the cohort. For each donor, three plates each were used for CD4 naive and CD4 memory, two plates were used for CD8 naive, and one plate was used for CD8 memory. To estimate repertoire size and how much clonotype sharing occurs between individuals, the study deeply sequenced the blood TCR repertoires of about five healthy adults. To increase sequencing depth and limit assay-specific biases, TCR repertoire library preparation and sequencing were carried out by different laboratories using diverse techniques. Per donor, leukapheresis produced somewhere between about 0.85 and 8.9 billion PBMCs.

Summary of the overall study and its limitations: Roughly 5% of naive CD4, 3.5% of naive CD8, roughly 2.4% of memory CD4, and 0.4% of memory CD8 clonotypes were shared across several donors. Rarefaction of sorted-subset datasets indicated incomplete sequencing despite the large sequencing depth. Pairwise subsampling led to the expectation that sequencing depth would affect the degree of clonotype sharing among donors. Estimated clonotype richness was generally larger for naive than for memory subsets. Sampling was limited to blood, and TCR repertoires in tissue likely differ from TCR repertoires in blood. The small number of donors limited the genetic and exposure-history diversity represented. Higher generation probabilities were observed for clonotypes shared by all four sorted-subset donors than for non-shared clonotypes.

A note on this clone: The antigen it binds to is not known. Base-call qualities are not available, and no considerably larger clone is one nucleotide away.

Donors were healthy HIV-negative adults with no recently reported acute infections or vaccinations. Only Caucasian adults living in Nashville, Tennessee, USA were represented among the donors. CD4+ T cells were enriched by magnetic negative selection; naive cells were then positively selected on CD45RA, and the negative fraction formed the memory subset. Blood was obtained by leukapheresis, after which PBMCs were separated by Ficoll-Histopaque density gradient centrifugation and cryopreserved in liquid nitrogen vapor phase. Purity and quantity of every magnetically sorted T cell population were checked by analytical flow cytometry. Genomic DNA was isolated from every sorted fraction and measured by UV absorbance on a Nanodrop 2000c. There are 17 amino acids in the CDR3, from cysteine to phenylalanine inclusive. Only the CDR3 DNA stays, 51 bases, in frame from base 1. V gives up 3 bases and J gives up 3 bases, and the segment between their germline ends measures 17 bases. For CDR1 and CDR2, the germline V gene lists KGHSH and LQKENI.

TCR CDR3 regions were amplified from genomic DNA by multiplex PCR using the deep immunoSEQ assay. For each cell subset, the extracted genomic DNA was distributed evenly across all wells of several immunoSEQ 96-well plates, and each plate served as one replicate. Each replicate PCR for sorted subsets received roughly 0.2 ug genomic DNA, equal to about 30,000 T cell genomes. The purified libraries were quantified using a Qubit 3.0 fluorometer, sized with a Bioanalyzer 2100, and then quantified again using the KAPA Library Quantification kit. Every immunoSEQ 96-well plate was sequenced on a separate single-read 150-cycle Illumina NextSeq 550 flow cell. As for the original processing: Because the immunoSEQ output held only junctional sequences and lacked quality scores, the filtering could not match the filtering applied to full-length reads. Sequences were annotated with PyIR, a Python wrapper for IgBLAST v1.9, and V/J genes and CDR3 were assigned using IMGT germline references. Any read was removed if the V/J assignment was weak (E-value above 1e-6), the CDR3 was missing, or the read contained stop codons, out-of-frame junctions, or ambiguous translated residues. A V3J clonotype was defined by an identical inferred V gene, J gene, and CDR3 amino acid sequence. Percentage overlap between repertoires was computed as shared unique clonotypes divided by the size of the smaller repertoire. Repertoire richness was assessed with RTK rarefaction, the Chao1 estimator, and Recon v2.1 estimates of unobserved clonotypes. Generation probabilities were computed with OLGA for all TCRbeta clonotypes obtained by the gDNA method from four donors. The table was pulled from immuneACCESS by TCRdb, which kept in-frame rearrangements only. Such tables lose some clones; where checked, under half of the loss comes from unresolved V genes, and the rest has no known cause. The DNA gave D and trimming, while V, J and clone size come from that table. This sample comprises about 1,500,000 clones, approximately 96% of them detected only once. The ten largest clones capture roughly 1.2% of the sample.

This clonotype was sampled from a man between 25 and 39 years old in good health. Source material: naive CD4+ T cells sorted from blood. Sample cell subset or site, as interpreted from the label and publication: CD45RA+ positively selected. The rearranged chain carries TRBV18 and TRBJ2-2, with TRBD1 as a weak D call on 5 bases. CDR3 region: CASSPTGVRQYTGELFF. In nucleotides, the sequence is TGTGCCAGCTCACCCACAGGAGTACGCCAGTACACCGGGGAGCTGTTTTTT.